The next 10 T cell receptor beta chains were all read from a single sample in a study of Graves' ophthalmopathy and Graves' hyperthyroidism. Amplification targeted the TCR beta CDR3 regions, with RNA transcripts as the source material. First-round RT-PCR relied on HTBI primers, and a second-round multiplex PCR came next. A single record per CDR3 protein comes from TCRdb applying MiXCR to the multiplex PCR reads. The sample includes fewer than 70,000 distinct CDR3 sequences, 45% to 55% of them seen just once. The sample was peripheral blood. The receptors here all came from an adult woman with Graves' ophthalmopathy.

The chain is built from TRBV30 and TRBJ2-6, with TRBD1 matching 7 bases. The J segment lost 2 bases and the V segment lost 3 bases, leaving 10 bases of the junction unmatched. Per the germline V gene, CDR1 is GTSNPN and CDR2 is SVGIG (reference sequence). This CDR3 comprises 17 residues. The CDR3 region is CAWSPRTGGTGANVLTF. CDR3 in DNA: TGTGCCTGGAGCCCTCGGACAGGTGGGACTGGGGCCAACGTCCTGACTTTC.

The J gene is TRBJ2-7, the V gene TRBV6-2 or TRBV6-3, with 7 bases lining up with TRBD1. V was clipped by 8 bases and J by 7 bases; unmatched bases: 2. From germline, CDR1 is MNHEY and CDR2 SVGEGT. This CDR3 contains 10 residues. The CDR3 bases are TGTGCCAGCCCAGGGGGTGAGCAGTACGTC. Encoded protein: CASPGGEQYV.

As for this clonotype: This sequence may be a read error, since a much larger clone differs from it by one base. The V and J genes are TRBV28 and TRBJ1-1, with TRBD1 matching over 7 bases. The CDR3 runs 15 residues. The germline V gene has CDR1 MDHEN and CDR2 SYDVKM. The DNA of the CDR3 is TGTGCCAGCAGAGACTCCGGGACAGTGAACACTGGAGCTTTCTTT. Protein product: CASRDSGTVNTGAFF.

The J gene is TRBJ1-4, the V gene TRBV7-8, with D unresolved. The V and J ends lost 5 bases and 8 bases respectively, with 6 bases between them. This CDR3 has 11 amino acids. Looked up from germline, CDR1 is SGHVS and CDR2 is FQNEAQ. CDR3 region: CASSPSEKLFF. Written as DNA, the CDR3 is TGTGCCAGCAGCCCTTCAGAAAAACTGTTTTTT. The full variable domain, completed using reference TRBV7-8 and TRBJ1-4, is GAGVSQSPRYKVAKRGQDVALRCDPISGHVSLFWYQQALGQGPEFLTYFQNEAQLDKSGLPSDRFFAERPEGSVSTLKIQRTQQEDSAVYLCASSPSEKLFFGSGTQLSVL.

This clonotype appeared many times. The CDR3 DNA reads TGCGCCAGCAGCCAACCGACTAGCGGATCCTACAATGAGCAGTTCTTC. As protein: CASSQPTSGSYNEQFF. This chain links TRBV4-1 with TRBJ2-1; 9 nucleotides line up with TRBD2. Germline values: CDR1 MGHRA, CDR2 YSYEKL. After removal of 2 bases from V and 1 base from J, the junction contained 3 bases not matched to a gene. The CDR3 runs to 16 residues.

This clonotype has ten or more counts. The chain joins TRBV6-4 to TRBJ2-3; D is perhaps TRBD1 (5 bases). Trimming left V 0 bases short and J 2 bases short, with 6 bases between. Looked up from germline, CDR1 is MRHNA and CDR2 is SNTAGT. The length of the CDR3 is 14 residues. In nucleotides, the CDR3 is TGTGCCAGCAGTGACTCGACAGACACAGATACGCAGTATTTT. Its translation: CASSDSTDTDTQYF.

On this clonotype: The conserved final phenylalanine or tryptophan is absent from the CDR3, which likely points to a read error. CDR3 nucleotide sequence: TGTGCCAGCAGCTCGATCGGACAGGACATGGGAGCTTTCTTG. As protein: CASSSIGQDMGAFL. The chain links TRBV5-4 to TRBJ1-1; 7 nucleotides align to TRBD1. With 3 bases clipped from V and 10 bases from J, the junction kept 12 bases outside the gene matches. The CDR3 sequence is 14 residues long. Germline-derived CDR1 and CDR2 are SGHNT and YYREEE (reference sequence).

A note on this clonotype: This is likely a read error, given that the CDR3 carries no conserved phenylalanine or tryptophan at its end. The chain carries TRBV20-1 and TRBJ1-1; 7 bases line up with TRBD1. Germline V gives CDR1 DFQATT, CDR2 SNEGSKA (reference sequence). With V trimmed by 1 base and J by 6 bases, 11 bases remained unmatched. The CDR3 contains 15 residues. This CDR3 is CSARAKWQGTAEAFS. CDR3 sequence (DNA): TGCAGTGCTAGAGCCAAGTGGCAGGGGACAGCTGAAGCTTTCTCT.

This clonotype was detected only a few times. The chain recombines TRBV27 with TRBJ1-3, with D uncertain. CDR3 size: 16 residues. The germline CDR1 and CDR2 sequences are MNHEY and SMNVEV (reference sequence). V was clipped by 11 bases and J by 0 bases, with 20 bases between them. The CDR3 sequence is CAGRLSDGSSGNTIYF. DNA of the CDR3: TGTGCCGGTCGCCTTTCGGACGGTAGCTCTGGAAACACCATATATTTT.

This clonotype was seen repeatedly, ten times or more. The chain employs TRBV7-2 and TRBJ2-7; the D gene is possibly TRBD2 (5 bases). V lost 5 bases to trimming and J lost 0 bases, with 11 bases between them. Per the germline V gene, CDR1 is SGHTA and CDR2 is FQGNSA. The CDR3 is 14 residues long. The CDR3 region is CASSPSRSSYEQYF. CDR3 DNA: TGTGCCAGCAGCCCTAGCAGGAGCTCCTACGAGCAGTACTTC.